Here is one T cell receptor (beta chain) with its context. The data were taken from a study of blood T cell repertoires in COVID-19. Methods used by the authors: Amplified reference gene primers provided the basis for estimating nucleated cell counts. Generated by immunoSEQ multiplex PCR, the TCRdb table keeps only in-frame clones and is missing some. The V and J calls and clone size were taken over from that table, and D and trimming were inferred from the DNA. Here the sample spans some 130,000 clones, just over 85% being singletons. The sequence derives from a man aged 45 to 65 who had recovered from COVID-19. Sequenced input: PBMCs or T cells enriched from blood (not recorded which).

The CDR3 is CASSADRTSGANVLTF. CDR3 sequence (DNA): TGTGCCAGCAGCGCCGACAGGACCTCTGGGGCCAACGTCCTGACTTTC. The chain links TRBV7-2 to TRBJ2-6; TRBD1 is a possible D gene (6 bases). The CDR3 totals 16 residues. Germline CDR1 and CDR2: SGHTA and FQGNSA. The ends were cut back, 5 bases at V and 0 bases at J, with 11 bases in the middle. Filled out from reference TRBV7-2 and TRBJ2-6, the complete variable domain reads GAGVSQSPSNKVTEKGKDVELRCDPISGHTALYWYRQSLGQGLEFLIYFQGNSAPDKSGLPSDRFSAERTGGSVSTLTIQRTQQEDSAVYLCASSADRTSGANVLTFGAGSRLTVL.